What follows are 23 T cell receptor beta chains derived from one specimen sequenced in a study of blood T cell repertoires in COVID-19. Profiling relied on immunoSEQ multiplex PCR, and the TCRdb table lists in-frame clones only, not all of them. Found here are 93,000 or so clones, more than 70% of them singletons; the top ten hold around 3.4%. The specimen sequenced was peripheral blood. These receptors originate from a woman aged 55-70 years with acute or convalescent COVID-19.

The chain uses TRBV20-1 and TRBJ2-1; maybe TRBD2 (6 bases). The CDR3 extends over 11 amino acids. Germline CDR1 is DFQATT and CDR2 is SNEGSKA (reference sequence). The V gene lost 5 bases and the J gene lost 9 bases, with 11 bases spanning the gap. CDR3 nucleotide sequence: TGCAGTGCTTTAGTGGGAGGTGAGCAGTTCTTC. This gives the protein CSALVGGEQFF.

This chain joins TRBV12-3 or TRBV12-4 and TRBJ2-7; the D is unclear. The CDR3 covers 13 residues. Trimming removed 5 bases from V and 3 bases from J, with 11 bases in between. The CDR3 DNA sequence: TGTGCCAGCAGTCCAGGTCCTATCTACGAGCAGTACTTC. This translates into CASSPGPIYEQYF.

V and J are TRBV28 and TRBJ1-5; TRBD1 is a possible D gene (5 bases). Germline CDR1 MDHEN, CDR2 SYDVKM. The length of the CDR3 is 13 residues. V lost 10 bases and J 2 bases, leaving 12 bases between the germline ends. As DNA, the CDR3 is TGTGCCACCCTATGGGGGGGCAATCAGCCCCAGCATTTT. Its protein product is CATLWGGNQPQHF.

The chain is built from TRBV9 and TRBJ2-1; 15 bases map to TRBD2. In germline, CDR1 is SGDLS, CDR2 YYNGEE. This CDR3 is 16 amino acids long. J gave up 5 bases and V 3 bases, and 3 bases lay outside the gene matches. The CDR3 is CASSGTSGRGNNEQFF. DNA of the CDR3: TGTGCCAGCAGCGGGACTAGCGGGAGGGGAAACAATGAGCAGTTCTTC.

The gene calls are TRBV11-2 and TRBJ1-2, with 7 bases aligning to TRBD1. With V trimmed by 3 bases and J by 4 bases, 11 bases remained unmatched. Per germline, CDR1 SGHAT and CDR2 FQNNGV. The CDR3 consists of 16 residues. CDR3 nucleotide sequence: TGTGCCAGCAGCTTGCAGGGGGGCGGTACGACCTATGGCTACACCTTC. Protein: CASSLQGGGTTYGYTF.

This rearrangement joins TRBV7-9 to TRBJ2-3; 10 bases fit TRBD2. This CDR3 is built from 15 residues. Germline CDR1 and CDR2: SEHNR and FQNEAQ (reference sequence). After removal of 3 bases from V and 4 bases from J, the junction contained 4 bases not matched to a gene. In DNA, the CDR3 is TGTGCCAGCAGCTTGGCTAGCGGGAGATCAGATACGCAGTATTTT. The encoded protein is CASSLASGRSDTQYF.

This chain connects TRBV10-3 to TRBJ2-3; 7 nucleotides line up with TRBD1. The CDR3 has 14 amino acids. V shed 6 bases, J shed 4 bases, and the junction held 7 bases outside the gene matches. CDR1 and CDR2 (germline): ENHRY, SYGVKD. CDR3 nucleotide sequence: TGTGCCATCAGGCCGGGGACAGTCTCAGATACGCAGTATTTT. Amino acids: CAIRPGTVSDTQYF.

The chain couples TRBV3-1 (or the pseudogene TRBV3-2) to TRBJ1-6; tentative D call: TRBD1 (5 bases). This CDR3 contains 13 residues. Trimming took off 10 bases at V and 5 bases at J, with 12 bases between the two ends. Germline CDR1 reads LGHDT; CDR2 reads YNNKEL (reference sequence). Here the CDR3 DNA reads TGTGCCACCTCCGGGACTGATAATTCACCCCTCCACTTT. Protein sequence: CATSGTDNSPLHF.

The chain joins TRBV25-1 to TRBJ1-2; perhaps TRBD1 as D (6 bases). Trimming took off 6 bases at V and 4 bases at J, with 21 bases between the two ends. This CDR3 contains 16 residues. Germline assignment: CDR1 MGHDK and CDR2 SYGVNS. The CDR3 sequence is CASRAPSHRAGYGYTF. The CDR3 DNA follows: TGTGCCAGCAGGGCCCCCAGCCACAGGGCTGGCTATGGCTACACCTTC.

The CDR3 is CASSQPGGAVTEAFF. CDR3 nucleotides: TGCGCCAGCAGCCAGCCAGGGGGCGCTGTTACTGAAGCTTTCTTT. The V call is TRBV4-1, the J call TRBJ1-1; 8 nucleotides match TRBD1. Germline-derived CDR1 and CDR2 are MGHRA and YSYEKL. The CDR3 spans 15 residues. V dropped 3 bases and J dropped 5; count of bases not matched to a gene: 8.

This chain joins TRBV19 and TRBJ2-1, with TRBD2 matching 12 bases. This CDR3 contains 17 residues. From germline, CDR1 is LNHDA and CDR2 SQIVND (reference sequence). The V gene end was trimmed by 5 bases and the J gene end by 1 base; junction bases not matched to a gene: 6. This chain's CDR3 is CASSVRLAGGSYNEQFF. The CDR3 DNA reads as TGTGCCAGTAGTGTCCGGCTAGCGGGAGGGTCCTACAATGAGCAGTTCTTC.

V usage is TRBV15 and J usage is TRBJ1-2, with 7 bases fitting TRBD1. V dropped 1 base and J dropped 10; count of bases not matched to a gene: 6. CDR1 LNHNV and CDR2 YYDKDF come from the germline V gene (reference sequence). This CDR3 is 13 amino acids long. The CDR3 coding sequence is TGTGCCACCAGCAGAGCTCAGGGGGAACTCTACACCTTC. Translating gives CATSRAQGELYTF.

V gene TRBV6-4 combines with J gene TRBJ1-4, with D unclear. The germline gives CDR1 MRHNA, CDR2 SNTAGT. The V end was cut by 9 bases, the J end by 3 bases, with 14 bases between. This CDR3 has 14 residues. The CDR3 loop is CARCVEAANEKLFF. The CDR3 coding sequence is TGTGCCAGGTGTGTGGAGGCGGCTAATGAAAAACTGTTTTTT.

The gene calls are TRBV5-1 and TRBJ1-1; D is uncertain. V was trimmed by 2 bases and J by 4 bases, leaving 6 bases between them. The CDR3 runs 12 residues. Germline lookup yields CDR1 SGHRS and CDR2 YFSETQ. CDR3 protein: CASSFAGTEAFF. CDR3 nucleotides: TGCGCCAGCAGCTTCGCCGGCACTGAAGCTTTCTTT.

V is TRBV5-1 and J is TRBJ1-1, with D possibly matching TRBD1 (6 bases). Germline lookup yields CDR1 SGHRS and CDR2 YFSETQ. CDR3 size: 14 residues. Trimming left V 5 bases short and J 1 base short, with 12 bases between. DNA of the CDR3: TGCGCCAGCAGATGGGACACACCGAACACTGAAGCTTTCTTT. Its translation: CASRWDTPNTEAFF.

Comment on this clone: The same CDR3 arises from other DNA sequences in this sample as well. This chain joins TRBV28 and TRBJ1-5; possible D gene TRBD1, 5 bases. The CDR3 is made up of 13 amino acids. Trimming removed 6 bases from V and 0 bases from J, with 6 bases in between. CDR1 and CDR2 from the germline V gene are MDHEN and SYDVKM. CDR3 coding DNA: TGTGCCAGCAGCGACAGTAGCAATCAGCCCCAGCATTTT. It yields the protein CASSDSSNQPQHF. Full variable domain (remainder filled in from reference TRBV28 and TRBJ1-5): DVKVTQSSRYLVKRTGEKVFLECVQDMDHENMFWYRQDPGLGLRLIYFSYDVKMKEKGDIPEGYSVSREKKERFSLILESASTNQTSMYLCASSDSSNQPQHFGDGTRLSIL.

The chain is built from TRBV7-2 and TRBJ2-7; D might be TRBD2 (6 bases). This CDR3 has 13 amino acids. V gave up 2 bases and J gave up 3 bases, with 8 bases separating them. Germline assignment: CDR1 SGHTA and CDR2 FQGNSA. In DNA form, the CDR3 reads TGTGCCAGCAGCTTACCGGGACTCTACGAGCAGTACTTC. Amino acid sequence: CASSLPGLYEQYF.

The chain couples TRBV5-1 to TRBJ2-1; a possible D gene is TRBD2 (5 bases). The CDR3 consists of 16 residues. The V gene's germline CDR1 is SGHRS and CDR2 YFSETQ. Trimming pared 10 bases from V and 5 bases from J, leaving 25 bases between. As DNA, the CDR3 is TGCGCCTCCAGAGGCCGGGATCTCATATATCACAATGAGCAGTTCTTC. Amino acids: CASRGRDLIYHNEQFF.

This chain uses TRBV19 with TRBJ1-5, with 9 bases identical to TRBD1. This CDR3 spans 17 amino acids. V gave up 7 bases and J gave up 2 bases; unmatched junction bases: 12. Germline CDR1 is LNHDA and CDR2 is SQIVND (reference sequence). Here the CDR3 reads CASTSKQGQGGNQPQHF. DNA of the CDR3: TGTGCCAGTACCTCAAAGCAGGGACAGGGCGGCAATCAGCCCCAGCATTTT.

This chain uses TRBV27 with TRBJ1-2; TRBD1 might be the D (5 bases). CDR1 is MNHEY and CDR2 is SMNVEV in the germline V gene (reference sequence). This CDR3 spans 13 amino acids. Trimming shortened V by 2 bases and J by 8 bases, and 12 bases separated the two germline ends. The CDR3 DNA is TGTGCCAGCAGTTTAAGTAGTTGGGGCGGCTACACCTTC. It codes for CASSLSSWGGYTF.

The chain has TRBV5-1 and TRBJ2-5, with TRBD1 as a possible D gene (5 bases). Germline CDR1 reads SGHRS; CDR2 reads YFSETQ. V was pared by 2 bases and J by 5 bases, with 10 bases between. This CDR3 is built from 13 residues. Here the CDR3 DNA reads TGCGCCAGCAGCTTAACTGGGGCGGAGACCCAGTACTTC. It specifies CASSLTGAETQYF.

CDR3: CASSQDPGTGVSGNTIYF. Here the CDR3 DNA reads TGTGCCAGCAGCCAAGACCCCGGGACAGGGGTATCCGGAAACACCATATATTTT. The chain joins TRBV3-1 (or the pseudogene TRBV3-2) to TRBJ1-3, with 10 bases fitting TRBD1. Unmatched junction bases numbered 9, after V lost 0 bases and J lost 4 bases. Germline CDR1 is LGHDT and CDR2 is YNNKEL (reference sequence). CDR3 length equals 18 residues.

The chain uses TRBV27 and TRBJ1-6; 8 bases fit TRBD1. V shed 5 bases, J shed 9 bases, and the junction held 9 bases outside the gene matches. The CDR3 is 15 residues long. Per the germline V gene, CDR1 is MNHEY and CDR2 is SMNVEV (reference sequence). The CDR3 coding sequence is TGTGCCAGCAGTCCGCAGGGGGCACACGTTTCACCCCTCCACTTT. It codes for CASSPQGAHVSPLHF.